This entry lists 8 T cell receptor beta chains sequenced from one sample in a study of blood T cell repertoires in COVID-19. TCRdb keeps only in-frame clones here, not all; method: immunoSEQ multiplex PCR. Of 30,000 to 45,000 clones in the sample, 65% to 80% were seen once. The sample comprised peripheral blood. These receptors were taken from a man aged 55 to 70 with active COVID-19.

This clone has a single count. The chain employs TRBV19 and TRBJ2-7; D might be TRBD2 (6 bases). The CDR3 is 16 residues long. The germline V gene encodes CDR1 LNHDA and CDR2 SQIVND (reference sequence). Trimming stripped 5 bases from V and 1 base from J, with 18 bases between. The chain's CDR3 is CASSHDRSSASYEQYF. The DNA of the CDR3 is TGTGCCAGTAGTCACGATCGGTCTAGCGCGTCCTACGAGCAGTACTTC.

The chain employs TRBV7-2 and TRBJ2-2, with D possibly matching TRBD2 (6 bases). This CDR3 has 16 residues. Germline-derived CDR1 and CDR2 are SGHTA and FQGNSA. V lost 1 base and J lost 6, with 15 bases in between. The CDR3 coding sequence is TGTGCCAGCAGCTTAGTGGGCAGTGGAGGGTCCGGGGAGCTGTTTTTT. This sequence encodes CASSLVGSGGSGELFF.

The rearrangement uses TRBV6-5 and TRBJ2-3, with D perhaps TRBD2 (5 bases). The germline V and J ends were trimmed by 6 bases and 6 bases, with 16 bases remaining between them. Germline V lookup: CDR1 MNHEY, CDR2 SVGAGI. The CDR3 runs to 14 residues. The CDR3 region is CASREATRWDTQYF. For the CDR3, the DNA is TGTGCCAGCAGGGAGGCGACGAGGTGGGATACGCAGTATTTT.

The V call is TRBV3-1 (or the pseudogene TRBV3-2), the J call TRBJ1-3, with no clear D. This CDR3 spans 12 amino acids. The V gene lost 3 bases and the J gene lost 5 bases, with 5 bases spanning the gap. Germline values: CDR1 LGHDT, CDR2 YNNKEL (reference sequence). The CDR3 region has the DNA TGTGCCAGCAGCCATTTTAGAAACACCATATATTTT. Protein sequence: CASSHFRNTIYF.

The genes are TRBV7-8 and TRBJ2-1; 8 nucleotides line up with TRBD1. CDR1 is SGHVS, CDR2 FQNEAQ, per germline. Trimming removed 6 bases from V and 0 bases from J; junction bases left unmatched: 1. CDR3 length: 14 amino acids. CDR3 loop: CASSGQGSYNEQFF. CDR3 DNA: TGTGCCAGCAGTGGACAGGGCTCCTACAATGAGCAGTTCTTC.

The rearrangement uses TRBV10-3 and TRBJ1-4; D is undetermined. The CDR3 has 14 residues. Germline V gene data show CDR1 as ENHRY and CDR2 as SYGVKD. V was trimmed by 0 bases and J by 7 bases, leaving 9 bases between them. CDR3 sequence: CAISESDSLEKLFF. The DNA for the CDR3 is TGTGCCATCAGTGAGTCCGATAGCCTTGAAAAACTGTTTTTT.

The V call is TRBV29-1, the J call TRBJ2-1; the match to TRBD1 covers 11 bases. The V gene's germline CDR1 is SQVTM and CDR2 ANQGSEA. The V and J ends lost 7 bases and 1 base, in that order; junction bases with no gene match: 3. The CDR3 covers 14 residues. This CDR3 reads CSGGDRGSYNEQFF. Written as DNA, the CDR3 is TGCAGCGGTGGGGACAGGGGGTCCTACAATGAGCAGTTCTTC.

This clone appeared a few times. V is TRBV30 and J is TRBJ2-7; possible D gene TRBD2, 5 bases. Trimming shortened V by 6 bases and J by 7 bases, and 19 bases separated the two germline ends. This CDR3 contains 13 residues. CDR1 is GTSNPN and CDR2 is SVGIG in the germline V gene (reference sequence). As DNA, the CDR3 is TGTGCCTGTACTAGGATGGACTTTGAAGAGCAGTACTTC. It is translated as CACTRMDFEEQYF.